The 22 T cell receptor beta chains listed next were all sequenced from one sample in a study of CXCR3-negative and CXCR3-positive naive CD8 T cells. Each TRB cDNA library was prepared by 5' RACE (with UMI labels). TCRdb re-called the 5' RACE reads and catalogs CDR3 proteins one per entry, DNA excluded. Its listing shows 50,000 to 60,000 distinct CDR3 sequences. Sequencing was done on a sample of naive CXCR3- CD8+ T cells from blood. This sample's subset: CD45RO-CCR7+CD27+CD95- naive CD8+ T cells lacking CXCR3 (TNR3-). The receptors were sampled from a human donor in good health. Some clones in this sample may be carry-over from other donors' samples.

The V call is TRBV29-1, the J call TRBJ1-1; TCRdb's D gene call, TRBD1, goes unchecked for lack of DNA. Germline loops: CDR1 SQVTM, CDR2 ANQGSEA. This CDR3 region has 12 residues. CDR3: CSVVGEWTEAFF.

V usage is TRBV7-2 and J usage is TRBJ2-7; TCRdb's D call, TRBD2, is unchecked because there is no DNA. The CDR3 has 15 residues. The germline CDR1 and CDR2 sequences are SGHTA and FQGNSA. CDR3 in amino acids: CASSDWERGAYEQYF.

The chain recombines TRBV5-1 with TRBJ2-5; lacking DNA, the TRBD1 call made by TCRdb goes unchecked. This CDR3 contains 13 residues. Germline CDR1 is SGHRS and CDR2 is YFSETQ. CDR3 sequence reads: CASSPPQGETQYF.

The V and J genes are TRBV7-9 and TRBJ1-1. The CDR3 runs to 13 residues. The V gene's germline CDR1 is SEHNR and CDR2 FQNEAQ (reference sequence). This chain's CDR3 is CASSLGRNTEAFF.

The chain couples TRBV7-3 to TRBJ2-5. This CDR3 has 14 amino acids. CDR1 and CDR2 (germline): SGHTA, FQGTGA. CDR3 protein: CASSLNLREETQYF.

The chain recombines TRBV7-3 with TRBJ2-3; TCRdb returns TRBD2, unconfirmable since there is no DNA. There are 16 residues in the CDR3. Germline assignment: CDR1 SGHTA and CDR2 FQGTGA. CDR3 residues: CASSPGASGGLDTQYF.

The chain uses TRBV19 and TRBJ2-4; TCRdb's D gene call, TRBD1, goes unchecked for lack of DNA. Looked up from germline, CDR1 is LNHDA and CDR2 is SQIVND (reference sequence). This CDR3 comprises 15 residues. The CDR3 here is CASGQGARAKNIQYF.

Judged by frequency, this clonotype is medium-sized. V is TRBV7-7 and J is TRBJ2-5; TCRdb's D gene call, TRBD2, goes unchecked for lack of DNA. This CDR3 spans 16 amino acids. Germline CDR1 reads SSHAT; CDR2 reads FNYEAQ (reference sequence). The CDR3 spells CASSLGVRSNQETQYF.

The CDR3 sequence: CASSQDNGPYEQYF. The chain couples TRBV4-3 to TRBJ2-7. CDR1 is LGHNA and CDR2 is YSLEER in the germline V gene. CDR3 size: 14 residues.

The CDR3 reads CASSSTRGRGYEQYF. The chain combines TRBV7-2 with TRBJ2-7; TCRdb's D gene call, TRBD1, goes unchecked for lack of DNA. Germline CDR1 and CDR2: SGHTA and FQGNSA. This CDR3 is built from 15 residues. Using reference TRBV7-2 and TRBJ2-7 for the parts outside the CDR3, the full variable domain is GAGVSQSPSNKVTEKGKDVELRCDPISGHTALYWYRQSLGQGLEFLIYFQGNSAPDKSGLPSDRFSAERTGGSVSTLTIQRTQQEDSAVYLCASSSTRGRGYEQYFGPGTRLTVT.

The J gene is TRBJ1-1, the V gene TRBV11-2; the D gene TCRdb calls, TRBD1, cannot be checked with no DNA. The length of the CDR3 is 14 residues. Germline V gives CDR1 SGHAT, CDR2 FQNNGV. CDR3 sequence: CASSDRGMNTEAFF.

V is TRBV28 and J is TRBJ2-3. CDR1 is MDHEN, CDR2 SYDVKM, per germline. This CDR3 spans 13 amino acids. CDR3 residues: CASNRLSTDTQYF.

The rearrangement joins TRBV3-1 to TRBJ2-7. The CDR3 totals 14 residues. Germline V lookup: CDR1 LGHDT, CDR2 YNNKEL (reference sequence). The CDR3 is CASSLRPDHYEQYF.

The chain carries TRBV28 and TRBJ2-7. Germline V gene data show CDR1 as MDHEN and CDR2 as SYDVKM. The CDR3 has 13 amino acids. CDR3 protein: CASSLRAVHEQYF. Together with reference TRBV28 and TRBJ2-7, the CDR3 gives the full variable domain: DVKVTQSSRYLVKRTGEKVFLECVQDMDHENMFWYRQDPGLGLRLIYFSYDVKMKEKGDIPEGYSVSREKKERFSLILESASTNQTSMYLCASSLRAVHEQYFGPGTRLTVT.

The gene calls are TRBV6-2 or TRBV6-3 and TRBJ2-7; TCRdb picks TRBD1, but there is no DNA to check that call. The CDR3 has 17 amino acids. Germline values: CDR1 MNHEY, CDR2 SVGEGT. The CDR3: CASSYGGGQGNFYEQYF.

The V call is TRBV20-1, the J call TRBJ1-1. The CDR3 covers 13 residues. Germline CDR1 DFQATT, CDR2 SNEGSKA (reference sequence). CDR3 region: CSANSGFDTEAFF.

The J gene is TRBJ2-4, the V gene TRBV4-3; TCRdb returns TRBD1, unconfirmable since there is no DNA. From germline, CDR1 is LGHNA and CDR2 YSLEER. This CDR3 is 15 amino acids long. This CDR3 reads CASSQEGTPGNIQYF.

The genes are TRBV14 and TRBJ2-3; absent DNA, TCRdb's TRBD2 call cannot be checked. CDR3 length: 12 residues. Per germline, CDR1 SGHDN and CDR2 FVKESK. The CDR3 is CASSMGGDTQYF.

The V and J genes are TRBV5-5 and TRBJ2-3; TCRdb designates TRBD2, a call that cannot be tested without DNA. CDR3 length: 15 residues. Germline V gene lookup returns CDR1 SGHKS and CDR2 YYEKEE (reference sequence). The CDR3 is CASSLVAGAPDTQYF.

The rearrangement uses TRBV7-2 and TRBJ2-7; TCRdb's D gene call, TRBD1, goes unchecked for lack of DNA. The length of the CDR3 is 18 residues. CDR1 is SGHTA and CDR2 is FQGNSA in the germline V gene. The CDR3: CASSLVRDRGLPVWEQYF.

The chain recombines TRBV5-1 with TRBJ2-3; the D call from TCRdb, TRBD1, cannot be confirmed without DNA. Germline CDR1 and CDR2: SGHRS and YFSETQ. The CDR3 runs 16 residues. CDR3: CACSPTGDRVTDTQYF.

The chain carries TRBV12-3 or TRBV12-4 and TRBJ1-3. The length of the CDR3 is 13 residues. The CDR3 spells CASSFPSGNTIYF.